This record covers a single T cell receptor beta chain. Its antigen is unidentified. Using immunoSEQ multiplex PCR, the repertoire was profiled, and TCRdb retains in-frame clones only, with some absent. The profile shows about 92,000 clones, about 90% of them singletons. These data come from a study of graft-versus-host responses after intestinal transplantation. Findings and caveats of the study: Peak levels of circulating GvH clones tracked with early post-transplant HvG declines. Individuals carrying graft-donor T cell macrochimerism showed high graft-versus-host to host-versus-graft clonal ratios in allografts. Analysis identified GvH clones in recipient marrow, with some appearing first in ileum or blood.

This CDR3 spans 14 amino acids. V was cut by 6 bases and J by 6 bases, with 18 bases left in between. Germline V gene sequence: CDR1 SNHLY, CDR2 FYNNEI. The chain recombines TRBV2 with TRBJ2-7, with D possibly being TRBD1 or TRBD2 (5 bases each). The sequencing here drew on unstimulated CD8+ T cells sorted from spleen or lymph node cells, taken before intestinal transplant. The sequence was collected from a human donor who received an intestinal transplant. CDR3 nucleotides: TGTGCCAGCAGCGAATCTATGGGGGTGAGCGAGCAGTACTTC. This codes for CASSESMGVSEQYF.